The 13 T cell receptor beta chains below were found in one sample sequenced in a study of blood T cell repertoires in COVID-19. Sequencing was performed with immunoSEQ multiplex PCR; in TCRdb, only in-frame clones are kept and a portion is missing. In the table there are some 290,000 clones, around 87% of which are singletons. The source material was peripheral blood. These receptors all stem from a woman aged 40 to 50 with COVID-19, enrolled during active disease.

There are a few counts of this clone. This rearrangement joins TRBV28 to TRBJ1-5; 8 nucleotides match TRBD1. CDR3 length equals 16 residues. Per germline, CDR1 MDHEN and CDR2 SYDVKM. With V trimmed by 6 bases and J by 5 bases, 12 bases remained unmatched. The CDR3 region is CASRGDRTGTDQPQHF. The CDR3 nucleotides read TGTGCCAGCAGGGGTGATCGGACAGGGACGGATCAGCCCCAGCATTTT.

This chain joins TRBV23-1 and TRBJ2-1; TRBD1 matches 10 bases. TRBV23-1 is given ORF status, its function remaining uncertain. There are 16 residues in the CDR3. With V trimmed by 6 bases and J by 8 bases, 13 bases remained unmatched. CDR3 residues: CASRRTGGVRFDEQFF. CDR3 DNA: TGCGCCAGCAGACGGACAGGGGGGGTTCGTTTTGATGAGCAGTTCTTC.

The V call is TRBV7-3, the J call TRBJ2-7; 8 nucleotides line up with TRBD2. V gave up 5 bases and J gave up 6 bases; unmatched junction bases: 9. This CDR3 has 14 amino acids. Per germline, CDR1 SGHTA and CDR2 FQGTGA. CDR3 residues: CASSPSSGSPEQYF. The CDR3 bases are TGTGCCAGCAGCCCGTCGAGCGGGAGCCCCGAGCAGTACTTC.

The chain combines TRBV19 with TRBJ2-2, with TRBD1 matching 8 bases. This CDR3 has 14 residues. V dropped 10 bases and J dropped 2; count of bases not matched to a gene: 6. The germline V gene encodes CDR1 LNHDA and CDR2 SQIVND (reference sequence). In nucleotides, the CDR3 is TGTGCCACACGGACAGGGATTAACACCGGGGAGCTGTTTTTT. Amino acids: CATRTGINTGELFF.

This chain joins TRBV4-3 and TRBJ1-3; possibly TRBD1 for D (6 bases). This CDR3 region has 15 residues. CDR1 is LGHNA, CDR2 YSLEER, per germline. The V end lost 4 bases, the J end lost 1 base, and 11 bases lay between the germline ends. In DNA form, the CDR3 reads TGCGCCAGCAGCCGCCAAACAGGGTCTGGAAACACCATATATTTT. Translation: CASSRQTGSGNTIYF.

V and J are TRBV18 and TRBJ2-5, with 8 bases matching TRBD1. Germline values: CDR1 KGHSH, CDR2 LQKENI. Unmatched junction bases numbered 8, after V lost 6 bases and J lost 2 bases. This CDR3 has 15 amino acids. CDR3 region: CASSSGTGSQETQYF. Written as DNA, the CDR3 is TGTGCCAGCTCCTCCGGGACAGGCAGTCAAGAGACCCAGTACTTC.

The chain recombines TRBV3-1 (or the pseudogene TRBV3-2) with TRBJ1-6, with D perhaps TRBD1 (6 bases). Germline CDR1 and CDR2: LGHDT and YNNKEL (reference sequence). CDR3 length: 14 residues. V was pared by 0 bases and J by 7 bases, with 7 bases between. CDR3 region: CASSQERGNSPLHF. The CDR3 DNA is TGTGCCAGCAGCCAAGAAAGGGGGAATTCACCCCTCCACTTT.

This clone came up a few times. The gene calls are TRBV29-1 and TRBJ1-4, with TRBD1 matching 10 bases. This CDR3 is built from 14 residues. CDR1 SQVTM and CDR2 ANQGSEA come from the germline V gene. V lost 6 bases, J lost 13 bases, and 14 bases stayed unmatched. CDR3 coding DNA: TGCAGCGTCCGTACAGGGACAGGGGTAAGCGGACTGTTTTTT. Amino acids: CSVRTGTGVSGLFF.

The rearrangement joins TRBV4-3 to TRBJ2-2, with a possible D match to TRBD2 (7 bases). V lost 4 bases and J 5 bases, leaving 20 bases between the germline ends. From germline, CDR1 is LGHNA and CDR2 YSLEER. The CDR3 contains 17 residues. CDR3 in amino acids: CASSLSVVRGGTGELFF. CDR3 nucleotides: TGCGCCAGCAGCCTCTCGGTGGTCAGGGGAGGGACCGGGGAGCTGTTTTTT.

The chain employs TRBV10-3 and TRBJ2-5; TRBD2 matches 7 bases. The trim removed 10 bases at V and 4 bases at J, leaving 12 bases unmatched. The CDR3 has 14 residues. From germline, CDR1 is ENHRY and CDR2 SYGVKD. Here the CDR3 DNA reads TGTGCCACCGTGGGAGGGGATAAGGGAGAGACCCAGTACTTC. As protein: CATVGGDKGETQYF.

V usage is TRBV4-2 and J usage is TRBJ1-1, with D unresolved. V dropped 3 bases and J dropped 0 bases, with 11 bases sitting between them. This CDR3 has 15 amino acids. Germline CDR1 LGHNA, CDR2 YNFKEQ. CDR3 bases: TGTGCCAGCAGCCACTCTCAGGATATGAACACTGAAGCTTTCTTT. Translating gives CASSHSQDMNTEAFF.

A single count supports this clone. This chain connects TRBV5-1 to TRBJ2-7; 7 nucleotides line up with TRBD1. The V gene end was trimmed by 0 bases and the J gene end by 3 bases; junction bases not matched to a gene: 12. This CDR3 region has 17 residues. From germline, CDR1 is SGHRS and CDR2 YFSETQ. CDR3 nucleotides: TGCGCCAGCAGCTTGGTCCCTGCGGCGGCAGGGGGCTACGAGCAGTACTTC. Protein product: CASSLVPAAAGGYEQYF.

The V call is TRBV9, the J call TRBJ1-4; D may be TRBD1 (6 bases). V shed 3 bases and J shed 5 bases, with 8 bases lying between them. Germline assignment: CDR1 SGDLS and CDR2 YYNGEE. This CDR3 spans 13 amino acids. The CDR3 bases are TGTGCCAGCAGCGAGGGGGTAAATGAAAAACTGTTTTTT. Translating it yields CASSEGVNEKLFF.